This record concerns one T cell receptor beta chain sequence. The CDR3 is made up of 13 amino acids. The V gene end was trimmed by 2 bases and the J gene end by 5 bases; junction bases not matched to a gene: 2. In germline, CDR1 is MNHEY, CDR2 SVGEGT. The data stem from a study of T cell responses to AZD1222 COVID-19 vaccine. TCRdb's copy holds only in-frame clones and misses some; the assay was immunoSEQ multiplex PCR. The profile shows some 160,000 clones, roughly 92% of them singletons. The clonotype was recovered from an adult in good health. V gene TRBV6-2 or TRBV6-3 combines with J gene TRBJ1-1; TRBD1 agrees at 7 bases. The sequencing here drew on peripheral blood, taken on day 0 of AZD1222 vaccination. CDR3 in DNA: TGTGCCAGCAGTTACGGGACAGTTACTGAAGCTTTCTTT. Translating it yields CASSYGTVTEAFF.